The sequence of this T cell receptor (beta chain) was determined in a study of cytomegalovirus exposure and HLA in healthy donors. Across the study: A prior study identified approximately 120 million unique TCR beta sequences from around 180 million T cells. Broader study findings: Being productive about 87% or about 30% of the time was typical of most TCR beta V segments in an earlier analysis. HLA-A and HLA-B allele assignments for most subjects were reportedly predicted accurately using TCR beta sequences.

As concerns this clone: The target antigen is unknown.

Vbeta (60) and Jbeta (13) primers were used in the PCR. The table came from immunoSEQ multiplex PCR; TCRdb's copy has only in-frame clones and leaves some out. The table has some 140,000 clones, around 80% seen once. The sequence was obtained from a middle-aged man in good health and CMV-seropositive. The sequenced material came from PBMCs.

The CDR3 loop reads CASSPSRGGQPQHF. DNA of the CDR3: TGTGCCAGCAGTCCCTCAAGGGGCGGTCAGCCCCAGCATTTT. The V and J genes are TRBV28 and TRBJ1-5, with a tentative D call TRBD1 (5 bases). V lost 5 bases to trimming and J lost 6 bases, with 14 bases between them. CDR1 MDHEN and CDR2 SYDVKM come from the germline V gene. The CDR3 is 14 amino acids.